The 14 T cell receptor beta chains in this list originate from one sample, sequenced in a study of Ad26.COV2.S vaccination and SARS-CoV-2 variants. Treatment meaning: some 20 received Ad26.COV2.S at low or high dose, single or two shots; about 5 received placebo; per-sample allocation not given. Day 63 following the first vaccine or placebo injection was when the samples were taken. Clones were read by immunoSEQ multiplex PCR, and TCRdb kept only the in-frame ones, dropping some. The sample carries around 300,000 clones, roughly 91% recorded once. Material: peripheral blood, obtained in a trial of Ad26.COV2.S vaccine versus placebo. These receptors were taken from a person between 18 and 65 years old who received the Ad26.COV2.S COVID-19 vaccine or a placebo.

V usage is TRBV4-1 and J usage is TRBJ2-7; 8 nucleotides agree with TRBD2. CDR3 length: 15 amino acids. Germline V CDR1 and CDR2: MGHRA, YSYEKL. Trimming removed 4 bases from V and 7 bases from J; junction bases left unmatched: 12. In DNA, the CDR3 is TGCGCCAGCAGCCCTGAACCGGGAGGGCCGGGGGAGCAGTACTTC. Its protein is CASSPEPGGPGEQYF.

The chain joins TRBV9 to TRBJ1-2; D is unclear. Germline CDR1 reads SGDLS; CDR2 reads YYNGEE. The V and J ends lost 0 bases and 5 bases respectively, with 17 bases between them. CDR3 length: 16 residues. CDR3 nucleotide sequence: TGTGCCAGCAGCGTAGAACTGAACAGCCCGGGGTATGGCTACACCTTC. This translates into CASSVELNSPGYGYTF.

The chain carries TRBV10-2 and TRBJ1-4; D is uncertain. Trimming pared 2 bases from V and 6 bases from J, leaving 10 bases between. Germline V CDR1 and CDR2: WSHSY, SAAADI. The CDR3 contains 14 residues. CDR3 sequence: CASSEDNQDEKLFF. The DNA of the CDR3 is TGCGCCAGCAGTGAGGACAATCAGGATGAAAAACTGTTTTTT.

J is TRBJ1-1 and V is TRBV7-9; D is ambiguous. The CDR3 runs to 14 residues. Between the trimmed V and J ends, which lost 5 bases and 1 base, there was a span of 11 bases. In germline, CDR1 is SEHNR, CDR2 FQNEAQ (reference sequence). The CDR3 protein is CASSRRHTNTEAFF. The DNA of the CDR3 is TGTGCCAGCAGCCGCCGACACACGAACACTGAAGCTTTCTTT.

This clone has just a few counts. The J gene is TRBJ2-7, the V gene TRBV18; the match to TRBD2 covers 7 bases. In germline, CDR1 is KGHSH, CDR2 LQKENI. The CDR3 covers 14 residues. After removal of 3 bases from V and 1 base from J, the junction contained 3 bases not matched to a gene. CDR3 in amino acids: CASSPGGWSYEQYF. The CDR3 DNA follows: TGTGCCAGCTCACCGGGAGGGTGGTCCTACGAGCAGTACTTC.

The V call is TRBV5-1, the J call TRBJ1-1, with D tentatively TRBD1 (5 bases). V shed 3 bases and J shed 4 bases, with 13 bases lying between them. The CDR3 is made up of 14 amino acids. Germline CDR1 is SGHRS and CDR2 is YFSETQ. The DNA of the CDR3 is TGCGCCAGCAGCTCAGGAGGCGGGGGCACTGAAGCTTTCTTT. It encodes CASSSGGGGTEAFF.

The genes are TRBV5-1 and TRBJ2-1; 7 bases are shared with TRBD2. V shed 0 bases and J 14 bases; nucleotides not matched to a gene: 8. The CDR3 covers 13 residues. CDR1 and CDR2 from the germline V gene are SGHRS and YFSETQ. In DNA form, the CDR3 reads TGCGCCAGCAGCTTGGCTTTAGGGACTAAGAAGTTCTTC. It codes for CASSLALGTKKFF. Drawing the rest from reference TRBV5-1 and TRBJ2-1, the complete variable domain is KAGVTQTPRYLIKTRGQQVTLSCSPISGHRSVSWYQQTPGQGLQFLFEYFSETQRNKGNFPGRFSGRQFSNSRSEMNVSTLELGDSALYLCASSLALGTKKFFGPGTRLTVL.

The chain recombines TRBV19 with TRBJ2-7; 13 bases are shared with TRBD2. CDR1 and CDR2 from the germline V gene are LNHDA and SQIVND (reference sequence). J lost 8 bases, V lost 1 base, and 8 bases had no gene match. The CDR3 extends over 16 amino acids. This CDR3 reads CASSIAPTSGRAQQYF. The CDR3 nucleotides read TGTGCCAGTAGTATAGCCCCTACTAGCGGGAGGGCCCAGCAGTACTTC.

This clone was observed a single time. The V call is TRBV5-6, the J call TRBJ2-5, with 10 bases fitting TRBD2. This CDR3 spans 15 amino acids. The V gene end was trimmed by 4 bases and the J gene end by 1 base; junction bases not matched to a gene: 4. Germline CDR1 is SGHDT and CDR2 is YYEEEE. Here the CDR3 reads CASSPLAGAQETQYF. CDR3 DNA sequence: TGTGCCAGCAGCCCTCTAGCGGGGGCCCAAGAGACCCAGTACTTC.

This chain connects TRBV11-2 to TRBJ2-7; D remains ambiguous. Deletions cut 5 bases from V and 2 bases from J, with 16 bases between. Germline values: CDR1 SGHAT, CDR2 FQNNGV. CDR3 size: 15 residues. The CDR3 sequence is CASSLRRGDPYEQYF. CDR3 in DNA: TGTGCCAGCAGCCTACGTCGCGGTGATCCCTACGAGCAGTACTTC.

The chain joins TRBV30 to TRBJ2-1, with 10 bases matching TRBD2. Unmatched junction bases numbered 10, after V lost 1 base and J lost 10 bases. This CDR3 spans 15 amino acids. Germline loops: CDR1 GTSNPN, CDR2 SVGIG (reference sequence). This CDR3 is CAWSAKREGVAEQFF. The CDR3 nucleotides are TGTGCCTGGAGTGCTAAGCGGGAGGGGGTCGCGGAGCAGTTCTTC.

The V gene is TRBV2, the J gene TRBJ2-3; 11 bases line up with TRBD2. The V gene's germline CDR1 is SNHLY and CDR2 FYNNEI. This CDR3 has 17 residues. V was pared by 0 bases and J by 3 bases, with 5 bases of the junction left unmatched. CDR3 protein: CASSEATSGIKTDTQYF. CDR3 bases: TGTGCCAGCAGTGAAGCGACTAGCGGGATTAAAACAGATACGCAGTATTTT.

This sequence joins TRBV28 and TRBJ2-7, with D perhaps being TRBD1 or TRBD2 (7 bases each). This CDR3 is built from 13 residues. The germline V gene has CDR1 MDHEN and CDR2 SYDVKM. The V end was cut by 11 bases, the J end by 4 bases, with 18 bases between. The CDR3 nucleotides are TGTGCCGCCGGGGGGACAGATCCATACGAGCAGTACTTC. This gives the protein CAAGGTDPYEQYF.

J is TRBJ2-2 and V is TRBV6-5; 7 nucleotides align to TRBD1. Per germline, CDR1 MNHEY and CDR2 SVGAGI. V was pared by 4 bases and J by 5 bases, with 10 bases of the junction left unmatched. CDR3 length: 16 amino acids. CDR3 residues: CASSSRRTGRTGELFF. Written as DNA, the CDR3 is TGTGCCAGCAGTTCTAGGAGGACAGGAAGAACCGGGGAGCTGTTTTTT.